One sample yielded the 24 T cell receptor beta chains listed below, sequenced in a study of tumor and adjacent non-tumor tissue in lung cancer. Three rounds of nested PCR, following a modified ARM-PCR protocol, produced the TCRbeta library. Each CDR3 protein gets one entry after TCRdb re-called the multiplex PCR reads with MiXCR. The table records over 40,000 distinct CDR3 sequences, roughly 69% of them present only once. RNA was extracted from bulk tissue without any cell sorting. Distant lung tissue was collected more than 3 cm away from the tumor edge. Sequencing was performed on distant non-tumor lung tissue. These receptors all come from a woman aged 55-75 years with non-small cell lung cancer.

The genes are TRBV4-3 and TRBJ2-5, with D possibly matching TRBD2 (5 bases). The CDR3 is made up of 18 amino acids. The V gene's germline CDR1 is LGHNA and CDR2 YSLEER. Trimming cost V 0 bases and J 3 bases, with 20 bases left between them. CDR3 amino acids: CASSQDALAGGVEETQYF. The DNA for the CDR3 is TGCGCCAGCAGCCAAGATGCCCTAGCAGGAGGTGTGGAAGAGACCCAGTACTTC.

Note on this clonotype: With a much larger clone just one base away, this may be a read error. The chain uses TRBV28 and TRBJ1-1; D call uncertain. The CDR3 is made up of 14 amino acids. Trimming shortened V by 6 bases and J by 0 bases, and 11 bases separated the two germline ends. The germline gives CDR1 MDHEN, CDR2 SYDVKM. Here the CDR3 reads CASRARTVNTEAFF. Here the CDR3 DNA reads TGTGCCAGCAGAGCCCGGACGGTGAACACTGAAGCTTTCTTT.

This clonotype has only a few counts. A junction end diverges from the germline sequence, so it may reflect a read error. The chain uses TRBV24-1 and TRBJ2-3; 7 bases align to TRBD2. Germline lookup yields CDR1 KGHDR and CDR2 SFDVKD. This CDR3 region has 14 residues. DNA for the CDR3: TGTGCCATCAGTATGAGCGGGAACACAGATACGCAGTATTTT. This sequence encodes CAISMSGNTDTQYF.

Notes on this clonotype: The junction departs from the called germline gene at one end, perhaps through a read error. The chain couples TRBV7-9 to TRBJ1-1; D gene ambiguous. Per germline, CDR1 SEHNR and CDR2 FQNEAQ (reference sequence). There are 16 residues in the CDR3. The DNA of the CDR3 is TGTGCCAGCAGCTTAGGACGGTCCAGCCGAGACACTGGAGCTTTCTTT. This translates into CASSLGRSSRDTGAFF.

In this sample, this clonotype turned up many times. The chain combines TRBV6-5 with TRBJ2-1; 7 bases line up with TRBD1. CDR3 length: 13 residues. J lost 6 bases, V lost 5 bases, and 4 bases had no gene match. CDR1 and CDR2 (germline): MNHEY, SVGAGI. The CDR3 loop is CASSTRDSNEQFF. In DNA, the CDR3 is TGTGCCAGCAGTACCCGGGACAGCAATGAGCAGTTCTTC.

In the case of this clonotype: The junction and the germline gene differ at one end; a read error may be behind it. The rearrangement joins TRBV29-1 to TRBJ1-5; no reliable D call. Germline CDR1 SQVTM, CDR2 ANQGSEA. The length of the CDR3 is 12 residues. CDR3 bases: TGCAACGTCGCCAACATTTATCACCCCCAGCATTTT. It codes for CNVANIYHPQHF.

This clonotype was observed a few times. The chain joins TRBV10-3 to TRBJ1-2, with D perhaps matching TRBD1 (5 bases). V was shortened by 0 bases and J by 2 bases, with 13 bases between the two germline ends. The CDR3 is 16 amino acids. Looked up from germline, CDR1 is ENHRY and CDR2 is SYGVKD. CDR3 sequence reads: CAISESQGGRNYGYTF. The CDR3 bases are TGTGCCATCAGTGAGTCGCAGGGAGGGAGGAACTATGGCTACACCTTC.

The rearrangement uses TRBV6-2 or TRBV6-3 and TRBJ1-5; no clear D. There are 15 residues in the CDR3. Germline CDR1 is MNHEY and CDR2 is SVGEGT. V gave up 4 bases and J gave up 12 bases, with 22 bases separating them. This CDR3 is CASSSVWKTNHHQHF. CDR3 sequence (DNA): TGTGCCAGCAGTTCCGTTTGGAAAACCAATCATCACCAGCATTTT.

This clonotype was detected many times. The V and J genes are TRBV21-1 and TRBJ2-7; the table assigns TRBD1, which was not confirmed against the DNA. TRBV21-1 is labeled a pseudogene. This CDR3 spans 14 amino acids. The CDR3 loop reads CASSITGRAHEQYF. The CDR3 nucleotides read TGTGCCAGCAGCATCACGGGCAGGGCCCACGAGCAGTACTTC.

This clonotype was detected once. This chain uses TRBV21-1 with TRBJ2-3; the table's TRBD2 call for D was not verified on the DNA. TRBV21-1 is a documented pseudogene. The CDR3 contains 17 residues. CDR3 DNA sequence: TGTGCCAGCAGGCTAGTAGCCTTTGCCCCTAGCACAGATATGCAGTATTTT. Encoded protein: CASRLVAFAPSTDMQYF.

The chain links TRBV6-5 to TRBJ2-6; tentatively, D is TRBD1 (7 bases). The CDR3 sequence is 16 residues long. Per the germline V gene, CDR1 is MNHEY and CDR2 is SVGAGI. The chain's CDR3 is CGISRQGGGGTNVLTF. Written as DNA, the CDR3 is TGTGGCATCAGTCGACAGGGAGGAGGGGGGACCAACGTCCTGACTTTC.

To note about this clonotype: This sequence may be a read error, since a much larger clone differs from it by one base. The J gene is TRBJ1-4, the V gene TRBV5-1, with 8 nucleotides matching TRBD1. CDR3 length equals 14 residues. Germline values: CDR1 SGHRS, CDR2 YFSETQ. The V segment lost 2 bases and the J segment 8 bases; nucleotides outside the gene matches: 5. This CDR3 reads CASSFDRGEEKLFF. The CDR3, as DNA: TGCGCCAGCAGCTTTGACAGGGGAGAAGAAAAACTGTTTTTT.

Regarding this clonotype: A read error may explain this, as a much larger clone is one base away. The chain uses TRBV21-1 and TRBJ1-2; no check of the table's D call, TRBD1, against the DNA was made. TRBV21-1 is listed as a pseudogene. The CDR3 sequence is 11 residues long. The CDR3, as DNA: TGTGCCACATTCCCAGGGAATGACTACACCTTC. It is translated as CATFPGNDYTF.

About this clonotype: At one of its ends the junction is not consistent with the germline gene, which may arise from a read error. The V gene is TRBV4-2, the J gene TRBJ2-7; weak D call: TRBD2 (5 bases). Looked up from germline, CDR1 is LGHNA and CDR2 is YNFKEQ. This CDR3 is built from 13 residues. This CDR3 is CPSSQARDYDQYF. CDR3 coding DNA: TGTCCCAGCAGCCAAGCTCGGGATTACGATCAGTACTTC.

A note on this clonotype: One junction end disagrees with the germline gene, perhaps due to a read error. The chain recombines TRBV4-3 with TRBJ2-3; TRBD2 matches at 9 bases. Per the germline V gene, CDR1 is LGHNA and CDR2 is YSLEER. The CDR3 sequence is 15 residues long. CDR3 amino acids: CACRQGASGADTQYF. CDR3 sequence (DNA): TGCGCCTGCAGACAAGGGGCTAGCGGGGCAGATACGCAGTATTTT.

This clonotype has ten or more counts. This chain links TRBV18 with TRBJ2-1, with D hard to call. Trimming left V 3 bases short and J 5 bases short, with 8 bases between. The CDR3 spans 13 residues. Germline V CDR1 and CDR2: KGHSH, LQKENI. The CDR3 spells CASSPDPNNEQFF. DNA for the CDR3: TGTGCCAGCTCACCCGATCCAAACAATGAGCAGTTCTTC. Together with reference TRBV18 and TRBJ2-1, the CDR3 gives the full variable domain: NAGVMQNPRHLVRRRGQEARLRCSPMKGHSHVYWYRQLPEEGLKFMVYLQKENIIDESGMPKERFSAEFPKEGPSILRIQQVVRGDSAAYFCASSPDPNNEQFFGPGTRLTVL.

This CDR3 reads CVRSRTGGQQTQYF. In DNA, the CDR3 is TGTGTCAGAAGTCGGACAGGGGGTCAACAGACCCAGTACTTC. The rearrangement uses TRBV6-5 and TRBJ2-5; 10 nucleotides agree with TRBD1. Germline loops: CDR1 MNHEY, CDR2 SVGAGI. CDR3 length: 14 amino acids.

Concerning this clonotype: Because it lacks the conserved phenylalanine or tryptophan at the end, this CDR3 is likely a read error. It is unclear where the CDR3 begins or ends on the DNA, so no DNA is shown, and the CDR3 is as TCRdb lists it. The chain combines TRBV6-2 or TRBV6-3 with TRBJ2-3; whether TRBD1, the table's D call, matches the DNA was not checked. Counting both end residues, the CDR3 totals 13 amino acids. Germline V gene lookup returns CDR1 MNHEY and CDR2 SVGEGT. The CDR3 reads CASSLTGPNTQYY.

Details on this clonotype: Possible read error: a much larger clone is one base away. The J gene is TRBJ2-3, the V gene TRBV5-4; 9 positions agree with TRBD1. The CDR3 has 15 residues. Germline-derived CDR1 and CDR2 are SGHNT and YYREEE (reference sequence). CDR3 sequence (DNA): TGTGCCAACAGCTTGGGGACAGGGAGCACAGATACGCAGTATTTT. Translated: CANSLGTGSTDTQYF.

This clonotype was recorded once. The chain recombines TRBV6-6 with TRBJ1-5; D is unclear. The J call may not be correct, given that the DNA end is closer to TRBJ2-3. Germline CDR1 is MNHNY and CDR2 is SVGAGI (reference sequence). This CDR3 has 15 residues. The CDR3 nucleotides are TGTGCCAGCAGCTTTGTTGGGCGGCGCAGTCAACCCCAGTATTTT. This sequence encodes CASSFVGRRSQPQYF.

On this clonotype: A read error may produce the germline difference seen at one junction end. The chain combines TRBV6-5 with TRBJ2-1; 13 bases are a match to TRBD2. The CDR3 totals 19 residues. CDR1 and CDR2 from the germline V gene are MNHEY and SVGAGI. This CDR3 reads CASCYSTLAGGPSYNEQFF. The CDR3 DNA follows: TGTGCCAGCTGTTACTCGACACTAGCGGGAGGGCCGTCCTACAATGAGCAGTTCTTC.

Regarding this clonotype: A junction boundary mismatches the germline segment, possibly from a read error. The chain is built from TRBV4-3 and TRBJ1-2, with D perhaps matching TRBD1 (5 bases). CDR1 is LGHNA, CDR2 YSLEER, per germline. The CDR3 sequence is 16 residues long. CDR3 amino acids: CASSQESTDSLYGYTF. CDR3 nucleotides: TGCGCCAGCAGCCAAGAGAGTACCGACAGTCTCTATGGCTATACCTTC.

To note about this clonotype: This may arise from a read error, as a much more abundant clone is one base away. The chain employs TRBV28 and TRBJ1-5, with 8 bases that match TRBD1. Germline V gene lookup returns CDR1 MDHEN and CDR2 SYDVKM. This CDR3 comprises 13 residues. V trimming: 6 bases; J trimming: 9 bases; junction bases outside the gene matches: 7. The CDR3 loop reads CASSLTGDRPQHF. Here the CDR3 DNA reads TGTGCCAGCAGCCTGACAGGGGATCGGCCCCAGCATTTT.

Remarks on this clonotype: A much larger clone lies a single base off, so this may be a read error. V is TRBV25-1 and J is TRBJ1-2; 7 bases match TRBD1. Per germline, CDR1 MGHDK and CDR2 SYGVNS. This CDR3 has 13 amino acids. This CDR3 reads CASSPQGGWGYAF. The CDR3 region has the DNA TGTGCCAGCAGTCCCCAGGGGGGCTGGGGCTACGCCTTC.